Below, 11 T cell receptor beta chains from the same sample are listed, as sequenced in a study of cytomegalovirus exposure and HLA in healthy donors. The PCR employed 60 Vbeta primers together with 13 Jbeta primers. TCRdb keeps only in-frame clones here, not all; method: immunoSEQ multiplex PCR. The data show 150,000 to 200,000 clones, about four fifths seen once. The sample was PBMCs. These TCRs come from a young woman in good health and CMV-seropositive.

V gene TRBV9 combines with J gene TRBJ2-3; the match to TRBD1 covers 8 bases. Germline CDR1 and CDR2: SGDLS and YYNGEE. Losses at the gene ends were 4 bases for V and 4 bases for J; bases not matched to a gene: 2. The CDR3 runs 13 residues. CDR3 coding DNA: TGTGCCAGCAGCAAACAGGGGGCAGATACGCAGTATTTT. Amino acids: CASSKQGADTQYF.

The V gene is TRBV5-1, the J gene TRBJ2-7; TRBD1 agrees at 9 bases. CDR1 and CDR2 from the germline V gene are SGHRS and YFSETQ. This CDR3 is built from 15 residues. V lost 0 bases and J lost 3; bases outside the gene matches: 4. CDR3 protein: CASSLGRGQGYEQYF. The CDR3 DNA is TGCGCCAGCAGCTTGGGGAGGGGACAGGGCTACGAGCAGTACTTC.

The V call is TRBV6-5, the J call TRBJ1-2, with 9 positions matching TRBD1. This CDR3 spans 15 amino acids. Germline loops: CDR1 MNHEY, CDR2 SVGAGI. V dropped 7 bases and J dropped 4; count of bases not matched to a gene: 10. As DNA, the CDR3 is TGTGCCAGCACCCTAGGGACAGGGACTATCTATGGCTACACCTTC. It specifies CASTLGTGTIYGYTF.

The rearrangement links TRBV7-6 to TRBJ2-7; tentatively, D is TRBD1 (6 bases). V lost 5 bases, J lost 3 bases, and 11 bases lay in between. Germline CDR1 reads SGHVS; CDR2 reads FNYEAQ. The length of the CDR3 is 13 residues. This CDR3 reads CASSPGQNYEQYF. CDR3 nucleotides: TGTGCCAGCAGCCCCGGACAGAACTACGAGCAGTACTTC.

The chain uses TRBV27 and TRBJ1-4, with D possibly matching TRBD1 (5 bases). The CDR3 has 13 residues. The germline gives CDR1 MNHEY, CDR2 SMNVEV (reference sequence). Trimming removed 6 bases from V and 8 bases from J, with 13 bases in between. Here the CDR3 reads CASSPRVREKLFF. The DNA for the CDR3 is TGTGCCAGCAGCCCCAGGGTCAGAGAAAAACTGTTTTTT.

The chain links TRBV13 to TRBJ2-3, with D possibly matching TRBD1 (5 bases). CDR1 PRHDT and CDR2 FYEKMQ come from the germline V gene (reference sequence). V was shortened by 1 base and J by 0 bases, with 5 bases between the two germline ends. This CDR3 spans 14 amino acids. CDR3 DNA: TGTGCCAGCAGCTTAGACAGGAGCACAGATACGCAGTATTTT. It yields the protein CASSLDRSTDTQYF.

This clone showed up just once. V is TRBV7-2 and J is TRBJ1-6; 8 bases are shared with TRBD1. CDR1 is SGHTA and CDR2 is FQGNSA in the germline V gene. The CDR3 sequence is 14 residues long. Trimming cost V 2 bases and J 9 bases; bases outside gene matches: 3. The CDR3 protein is CASSLRTGSSPLHF. The DNA for the CDR3 is TGTGCCAGCAGCTTACGGACAGGGAGTTCACCCCTCCACTTT.

The chain is built from TRBV4-2 and TRBJ2-1; 7 bases fit TRBD1. V trimming: 1 base; J trimming: 5 bases; junction bases outside the gene matches: 8. The germline CDR1 and CDR2 sequences are LGHNA and YNFKEQ. CDR3 length equals 16 residues. CDR3 coding DNA: TGTGCCAGCAGCCAAGGCCTAGGGGGCGAGGACAATGAGCAGTTCTTC. It translates to CASSQGLGGEDNEQFF.

This clone was recorded a few times. The chain has TRBV7-9 and TRBJ2-7; D gene ambiguous. Deletions cut 5 bases from V and 2 bases from J, with 4 bases between. The CDR3 is 11 amino acids. From germline, CDR1 is SEHNR and CDR2 FQNEAQ (reference sequence). CDR3 sequence reads: CASSLTYEQYF. CDR3 coding DNA: TGTGCCAGCAGCCTAACCTACGAGCAGTACTTC. The variable domain in full, with the rest retrieved from reference TRBV7-9 and TRBJ2-7, is DTGVSQNPRHKITKRGQNVTFRCDPISEHNRLYWYRQTLGQGPEFLTYFQNEAQLEKSRLLSDRFSAERPKGSFSTLEIQRTEQGDSAMYLCASSLTYEQYFGPGTRLTVT.

The chain couples TRBV28 to TRBJ1-5; 7 bases agree with TRBD1. CDR3 size: 14 residues. Germline V gene sequence: CDR1 MDHEN, CDR2 SYDVKM. After removal of 6 bases from V and 2 bases from J, the junction contained 4 bases not matched to a gene. The CDR3 loop reads CASSYRGGNQPQHF. The CDR3 region has the DNA TGTGCCAGCAGCTACAGGGGTGGCAATCAGCCCCAGCATTTT.

This clone was counted a few times. The J gene is TRBJ1-2, the V gene TRBV6-1, with TRBD1 matching over 7 bases. V was pared by 0 bases and J by 3 bases, with 7 bases of the junction left unmatched. This CDR3 has 16 residues. CDR1 is MNHNS, CDR2 SASEGT, per germline. This CDR3 is CASSEASQGIYYGYTF. CDR3 nucleotides: TGTGCCAGCAGTGAAGCGTCACAGGGGATTTACTATGGCTACACCTTC.